These 18 T cell receptor beta chains share one sample of origin, sequenced in a study of T cell responses to AZD1222 COVID-19 vaccine. Assay: immunoSEQ multiplex PCR; the TCRdb copy retains only in-frame clones and omits some. This sample has about 78,000 clones, with about 84% found just once. This material consisted of peripheral blood, taken on day 0 of AZD1222 vaccination. All receptors derive from an adult in good health.

This clone has only a few counts. The chain recombines TRBV19 with TRBJ1-4; D is uncertain. Trimming cost V 1 base and J 3 bases, with 6 bases left between them. CDR3 length: 14 amino acids. The V gene's germline CDR1 is LNHDA and CDR2 SQIVND (reference sequence). The CDR3 coding sequence is TGTGCCAGTAGTATAGGGCATGCTAATGAAAAACTGTTTTTT. This encodes CASSIGHANEKLFF.

The rearrangement links TRBV6-5 to TRBJ2-1; 12 bases line up with TRBD2. Germline V gene lookup returns CDR1 MNHEY and CDR2 SVGAGI. V shed 4 bases and J 2 bases; nucleotides not matched to a gene: 3. This CDR3 has 16 residues. CDR3 sequence reads: CASSSRLAGAYNEQFF. The CDR3 nucleotides are TGTGCCAGCAGTTCTAGACTAGCGGGGGCCTACAATGAGCAGTTCTTC.

Only a few counts were recorded for this clone. This sequence joins TRBV7-6 and TRBJ2-5, with D hard to call. V was trimmed by 3 bases and J by 5 bases, leaving 10 bases between them. This CDR3 is built from 13 residues. In germline, CDR1 is SGHVS, CDR2 FNYEAQ. As DNA, the CDR3 is TGTGCCAGCAGCTTCTATAGCCTGGAGACCCAGTACTTC. This gives the protein CASSFYSLETQYF.

CDR3 DNA: TGTGCCAGCAGCCAGGCGAGGGAGGATACGCAGTATTTT. Its translation is CASSQAREDTQYF. The rearrangement uses TRBV3-1 (or the pseudogene TRBV3-2) and TRBJ2-3; possibly TRBD2 for D (5 bases). The CDR3 is 13 residues long. V was cut by 3 bases and J by 6 bases, with 10 bases left in between. CDR1 LGHDT and CDR2 YNNKEL come from the germline V gene (reference sequence).

This clone was detected a few times. J is TRBJ2-1 and V is TRBV11-2; no definite D call. Germline CDR1 is SGHAT and CDR2 is FQNNGV. The CDR3 is made up of 14 amino acids. Between the trimmed V and J ends, which lost 1 base and 6 bases, there was a span of 10 bases. The CDR3 region is CASSLVGSRNEQFF. In nucleotides, the CDR3 is TGTGCCAGCAGCTTAGTCGGTAGTCGCAATGAGCAGTTCTTC.

The rearrangement joins TRBV19 to TRBJ2-5, with a tentative D call TRBD1 (6 bases). Trimming shortened V by 6 bases and J by 5 bases, and 16 bases separated the two germline ends. CDR1 is LNHDA, CDR2 SQIVND, per germline (reference sequence). The CDR3 totals 14 residues. The CDR3 reads CASSTGIGWETQYF. CDR3 coding DNA: TGTGCCAGTAGCACAGGGATTGGTTGGGAGACCCAGTACTTC.

The rearrangement links TRBV6-1 to TRBJ1-6; D is unclear. CDR3 size: 16 residues. CDR1 is MNHNS, CDR2 SASEGT, per germline. The V gene lost 0 bases and the J gene lost 7 bases, with 13 bases spanning the gap. CDR3 DNA sequence: TGTGCCAGCAGTGAAGCTCTGACGTTGGGGAATTCACCCCTCCACTTT. Amino acid sequence: CASSEALTLGNSPLHF.

The chain is built from TRBV30 and TRBJ1-5; 7 bases agree with TRBD1. Germline CDR1 reads GTSNPN; CDR2 reads SVGIG (reference sequence). V lost 3 bases and J lost 5; bases outside the gene matches: 7. This CDR3 has 14 amino acids. The CDR3 DNA follows: TGTGCCTGGAGGACAGGGACGGCTGATCAGCCCCAGCATTTT. This encodes CAWRTGTADQPQHF. Using reference TRBV30 and TRBJ1-5 for the parts outside the CDR3, the full variable domain is SQTIHQWPATLVQPVGSPLSLECTVEGTSNPNLYWYRQAAGRGLQLLFYSVGIGQISSEVPQNLSASRPQDRQFILSSKKLLLSDSGFYLCAWRTGTADQPQHFGDGTRLSIL.

The V gene is TRBV12-5, the J gene TRBJ2-3; D remains unclear. The V gene's germline CDR1 is LGHNT and CDR2 FRNRAP. V was shortened by 3 bases and J by 1 base, with 2 bases between the two germline ends. The CDR3 contains 12 residues. This CDR3 is CASGLRTDTQYF. CDR3 nucleotide sequence: TGTGCTAGTGGTTTACGCACAGATACGCAGTATTTT.

The rearrangement links TRBV9 to TRBJ2-6, with D unclear. Germline CDR1 and CDR2: SGDLS and YYNGEE. This CDR3 contains 18 residues. Deletions cut 4 bases from V and 2 bases from J, with 19 bases between. Here the CDR3 DNA reads TGTGCCAGCAGCCAGAGACTTCACCCCGGACCTGGGGCCAACGTCCTGACTTTC. Its translation: CASSQRLHPGPGANVLTF.

The DNA for the CDR3 is TGTGCCAGCAGCCGAGGAGCAGGACAGGGCCTAGGAAGCTACAATGAGCAGTTCTTC. Amino acid sequence: CASSRGAGQGLGSYNEQFF. The J gene is TRBJ2-1, the V gene TRBV5-6; the match to TRBD1 covers 8 bases. CDR1 and CDR2 from the germline V gene are SGHDT and YYEEEE. The CDR3 runs to 19 residues. J lost 3 bases, V lost 4 bases, and 18 bases had no gene match.

The rearrangement links TRBV15 to TRBJ1-5, with a tentative D call TRBD1 (5 bases). CDR3 length: 13 amino acids. Germline V lookup: CDR1 LNHNV, CDR2 YYDKDF (reference sequence). The ends were cut back, 7 bases at V and 7 bases at J, with 14 bases in the middle. CDR3 in amino acids: CATTGGQGQPQHF. CDR3 DNA: TGTGCCACCACTGGGGGTCAGGGACAGCCCCAGCATTTT.

CDR3 residues: CASSQEIKYGYTF. Here the CDR3 DNA reads TGCGCCAGCAGCCAAGAGATAAAGTATGGCTACACCTTC. This rearrangement joins TRBV4-3 to TRBJ1-2; D gene ambiguous. The CDR3 totals 13 residues. Trimming removed 0 bases at V and 5 bases at J, with 7 bases between. Germline V gene data show CDR1 as LGHNA and CDR2 as YSLEER.

J is TRBJ1-1 and V is TRBV7-9; D gene ambiguous. Germline lookup yields CDR1 SEHNR and CDR2 FQNEAQ (reference sequence). This CDR3 contains 14 residues. The ends were cut back, 3 bases at V and 1 base at J, with 9 bases in the middle. The CDR3 reads CASSLVQGNTEAFF. Written as DNA, the CDR3 is TGTGCCAGCAGCTTGGTTCAAGGGAACACTGAAGCTTTCTTT.

This sequence joins TRBV3-1 (or the pseudogene TRBV3-2) and TRBJ2-3, with TRBD2 matching over 13 bases. V shed 1 base, J shed 6 bases, and the junction held 1 base outside the gene matches. Germline V gene sequence: CDR1 LGHDT, CDR2 YNNKEL (reference sequence). The CDR3 consists of 15 residues. The CDR3 is CASSQGTSGGDTQYF. Here the CDR3 DNA reads TGTGCCAGCAGCCAAGGGACTAGCGGGGGCGATACGCAGTATTTT.

Comments on this clone: Different DNA sequences within this sample yield the same CDR3. The CDR3, as DNA: TGTGCTAGTGGTTTGTTGGGGAATGAGCAGTTCTTC. Translated: CASGLLGNEQFF. The V gene is TRBV12-5, the J gene TRBJ2-1; no reliable D call. V was trimmed by 2 bases and J by 7 bases, leaving 6 bases between them. CDR1 is LGHNT and CDR2 is FRNRAP in the germline V gene. The CDR3 runs to 12 residues.

This clone was counted only a few times. This chain connects TRBV12-3 or TRBV12-4 to TRBJ1-5; D uncertain. The CDR3 runs to 13 residues. V gave up 3 bases and J gave up 4 bases, with 7 bases separating them. In nucleotides, the CDR3 is TGTGCCAGCAGTTTTGGAGCGAATCAGCCCCAGCATTTT. Residues: CASSFGANQPQHF.

The CDR3 region has the DNA TGTGCCAGCAGCAGTGGACAGGGAGACAATTCACCCCTCCACTTT. The encoded protein is CASSSGQGDNSPLHF. The gene calls are TRBV11-2 and TRBJ1-6; 8 nucleotides match TRBD1. V trimming: 5 bases; J trimming: 7 bases; junction bases outside the gene matches: 7. The CDR3 runs 15 residues. Germline V gene sequence: CDR1 SGHAT, CDR2 FQNNGV.